This T cell receptor (beta chain) was sequenced for a study of shared clonotypes between healthy human individuals. Only a few counts were recorded for this clone. Antigen: not known. The data were produced by immunoSEQ multiplex PCR, yet TCRdb's version contains in-frame clones alone and is incomplete. This sample has some 450,000 clones; 75% to 80% occur once, and the top ten carry around 12%. Whole-study findings and limits: Owing to a small donor count, the genetic and exposure-history diversity represented was limited.

This clonotype was obtained from a woman in her 40s in good health. Some clones in this sample may be carry-over from other donors' samples. The sequencing input was PBMCs.

Here the CDR3 DNA reads TGTGCCTGGGCAGGGTACCCTGGAAACACCATATATTTT. It is translated as CAWAGYPGNTIYF. The chain links TRBV30 to TRBJ1-3; weak D call: TRBD1 (5 bases). With 5 bases removed from V and 2 bases from J, the gap between germline ends came to 10 bases. CDR1 is GTSNPN, CDR2 SVGIG, per germline (reference sequence). This CDR3 contains 13 residues.